This record covers a single T cell receptor (beta chain). The antigen is not known. The data were taken from a study of post-analysis software for immune sequencing data. In the study overall: Relapsing-remitting, secondary progressive and progressive-relapsing forms of multiple sclerosis all featured among disease courses. Study-level findings and limits: Under F measure analysis, samples from one preparation batch co-clustered strongly. Several TRBV segments were more frequent in patients than controls; TRBV5-6, TRBV5-1 and TRBV20-1 belonged to this group. Controls' normalized Chao1 diversity significantly exceeded that of multiple sclerosis patients.

Germline V lookup: CDR1 SNHLY, CDR2 FYNNEI. This CDR3 comprises 15 residues. V gave up 6 bases and J gave up 5 bases; unmatched junction bases: 8. Built from TCR beta cDNA, the libraries had unique molecular identifiers in them. TCRdb used MiXCR to reprocess the PCR reads, holding one entry per CDR3 protein. Among 740,000 or so distinct CDR3 sequences listed, approximately 57% were seen once. This chain connects TRBV2 to TRBJ2-7; 12 nucleotides agree with TRBD2. Sequencing was performed on blood. The source of this sequence is a girl aged 10-17 years with multiple sclerosis. The CDR3 DNA follows: TGTGCCAGCAGCCTAACTAGCGGGAGGTTCCACGAGCAGTACTTC. It translates to CASSLTSGRFHEQYF. The full variable domain, in which reference TRBV2 and TRBJ2-7 provide the parts outside the CDR3, is EPEVTQTPSHQVTQMGQEVILRCVPISNHLYFYWYRQILGQKVEFLVSFYNNEISEKSEIFDDQFSVERPDGSNFTLKIRSTKLEDSAMYFCASSLTSGRFHEQYFGPGTRLTVT.